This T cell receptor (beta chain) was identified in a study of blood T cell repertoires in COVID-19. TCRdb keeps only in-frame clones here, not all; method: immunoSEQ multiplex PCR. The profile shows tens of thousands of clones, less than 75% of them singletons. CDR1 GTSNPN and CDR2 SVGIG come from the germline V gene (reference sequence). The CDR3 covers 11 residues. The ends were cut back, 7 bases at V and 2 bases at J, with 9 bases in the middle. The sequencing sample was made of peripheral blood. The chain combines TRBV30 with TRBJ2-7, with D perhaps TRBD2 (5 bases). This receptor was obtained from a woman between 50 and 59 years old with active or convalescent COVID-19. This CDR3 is CAFTGTYEQYF. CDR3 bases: TGTGCCTTTACGGGGACCTACGAGCAGTACTTC.